The text below deals with one T cell receptor (beta chain). The sample originates from a study of CD8 T cells in Susac syndrome. About 0.5 to 1 ug RNA was reverse transcribed with random hexamers. Across 54 Vbeta and 13 Jbeta, immunoSEQ multiplex PCR amplified TCR beta CDR3. One entry per CDR3 protein, called by TCRdb with MiXCR from the immunoSEQ multiplex PCR reads. The repertoire holds some 160,000 distinct CDR3 sequences, roughly 95% seen once, with about 0.08% in the top ten. Sequencing of TCR beta was performed on blood CD8+ T cells and on blood CD4+ T cells. Susac syndrome patients met recently defined diagnostic criteria for definite or probable disease. TEMRA cells underwent FACS enrichment and CD8+ and CD4+ T cells underwent negative isolation. CDR1 and CDR2 (germline): MGHDK, SYGVNS. CDR3 length equals 13 residues. V lost 7 bases to trimming and J lost 3 bases, with 12 bases between them.

The sequence came from a human donor with Susac syndrome. Sequenced: CD4+ T cells from PBMCs. This chain connects TRBV25-1 to TRBJ2-5, with D possibly matching TRBD2 (6 bases). CDR3 region: CASTPWGEETQYF. CDR3 coding DNA: TGTGCCAGCACCCCTTGGGGGGAAGAGACCCAGTACTTC.